These 20 T cell receptor beta chains came from one sample sequenced in a study of blood T cells in healthy people across ages (dated by TCRdb to 2013 to 2016). Receptors were amplified or captured by 5' RACE. Sequencing instrument: Illumina HiSeq 2500. A second roughly 6 to 11 cycle PCR used a sample-barcoded 5' primer and a J-beta primer mix. The public reads were quality trimmed at Q25 with fastp and then assembled into clones with MiXCR by TCRdb, keeping productive beta chains. Records with the same CDR3 protein are collapsed into one entry carrying the most frequent genes and DNA. Counted in this sample were about 1.5 million distinct CDR3 sequences; under 55% of them appeared once. The top ten constitute approximately 4% of the sample. Sample: blood. The receptors derive from a woman younger than 30 in good health.

This clonotype came up a few times. The chain employs TRBV4-2 and TRBJ2-3; weak D call: TRBD2 (5 bases). The CDR3 totals 16 residues. CDR1 is LGHNA, CDR2 YNFKEQ, per germline. V dropped 0 bases and J dropped 2 bases, with 12 bases sitting between them. DNA for the CDR3: TGTGCCAGCAGCCAAGAGGAGGCTAGTTCCACAGATACGCAGTATTTT. It encodes CASSQEEASSTDTQYF.

This sequence joins TRBV28 and TRBJ1-2; unclear D gene. V lost 5 bases and J lost 0, with 13 bases in between. The CDR3 spans 15 residues. The V gene's germline CDR1 is MDHEN and CDR2 SYDVKM. The CDR3 protein is CASSRPGRANYGYTF. The CDR3 DNA reads as TGTGCCAGCAGTAGACCGGGGAGAGCTAACTATGGCTACACCTTC.

This clonotype has only one observation. The V gene is TRBV27, the J gene TRBJ2-2, with D unresolved. Trimming removed 5 bases at V and 7 bases at J, with 17 bases between. The CDR3 has 15 amino acids. The germline V gene encodes CDR1 MNHEY and CDR2 SMNVEV (reference sequence). Here the CDR3 DNA reads TGTGCCAGCAGTAGACTCGGTAGTTCTATCGGGGAGCTGTTTTTT. Its translation is CASSRLGSSIGELFF.

Of note for this clonotype: Its ends do not fully match the called genes, so a read error is possible. CDR3 protein: CIARDRWNEQFF. The CDR3 nucleotides are TGCATTGCTAGAGATCGCTGGAATGAGCAGTTCTTC. The chain recombines TRBV20-1 with TRBJ2-1; D unclear. CDR3 length: 12 residues. The germline CDR1 and CDR2 sequences are DFQATT and SNEGSKA (reference sequence).

This clonotype appeared once. The CDR3 nucleotides read TGTGCCAGCAGCTTGGCCGCGGGGATGACGACAACTAGCACAGATACGCAGTATTTT. Its protein product is CASSLAAGMTTTSTDTQYF. The chain carries TRBV5-4 and TRBJ2-3; a possible D gene is TRBD2 (6 bases). Per the germline V gene, CDR1 is SGHNT and CDR2 is YYREEE (reference sequence). V was shortened by 0 bases and J by 0 bases, with 20 bases between the two germline ends. The CDR3 has 19 amino acids.

Only a few counts were recorded for this clonotype. The rearrangement joins TRBV7-2 to TRBJ2-1; TRBD1 matches at 7 bases. The CDR3 runs 16 residues. Germline V gene sequence: CDR1 SGHTA, CDR2 FQGNSA. Germline trimming cut 2 bases from V and 3 bases from J; bases unmatched to any gene: 7. CDR3 DNA: TGTGCCAGCAGCTTATGGGGGACAGAGGTCTACAATGAGCAGTTCTTC. It codes for CASSLWGTEVYNEQFF.

This chain connects TRBV6-2 or TRBV6-3 to TRBJ2-1; perhaps TRBD2 as D (6 bases). Germline assignment: CDR1 MNHEY and CDR2 SVGEGT. Trimming cost V 5 bases and J 0 bases, with 17 bases left between them. The CDR3 is made up of 17 amino acids. The CDR3 reads CASSGPRGSSSYNEQFF. The CDR3 nucleotides are TGTGCCAGCAGTGGCCCTCGGGGGAGCAGCTCCTACAATGAGCAGTTCTTC.

This clonotype appeared a few times. The V gene is TRBV6-5, the J gene TRBJ2-1; no firm D call. Germline CDR1 and CDR2: MNHEY and SVGAGI. V was cut by 4 bases and J by 6 bases, with 10 bases left in between. This CDR3 comprises 13 residues. CDR3 residues: CASSFTGPNEQFF. For the CDR3, the DNA is TGTGCCAGCAGTTTCACCGGCCCCAATGAGCAGTTCTTC.

The table lists this clonotype with a few counts. This chain uses TRBV7-3 with TRBJ2-5; 11 nucleotides agree with TRBD2. This CDR3 is 15 amino acids long. V lost 3 bases and J lost 4; bases outside the gene matches: 4. Germline V gene sequence: CDR1 SGHTA, CDR2 FQGTGA. CDR3 protein: CASSFSGRALETQYF. CDR3 coding DNA: TGTGCCAGCAGCTTTAGCGGGAGGGCCTTAGAGACCCAGTACTTC.

This clonotype was observed a handful of times. An end of the junction differs from the germline gene, which may be a read error. The genes are TRBV7-8 and TRBJ2-7, with D tentatively TRBD2 (5 bases). CDR1 is SGHVS and CDR2 is FQNEAQ in the germline V gene. The CDR3 is 15 residues long. The CDR3: CASRLARGLLGEQYF. DNA of the CDR3: TGTGCCAGCAGGTTAGCCAGAGGACTCCTTGGGGAGCAGTACTTC.

V and J are TRBV7-9 and TRBJ2-3; TRBD1 aligns across 9 bases. The CDR3 is 15 residues long. Germline V gene data show CDR1 as SEHNR and CDR2 as FQNEAQ (reference sequence). V was pared by 8 bases and J by 4 bases, with 10 bases of the junction left unmatched. CDR3 amino acids: CASGPPGTGPDTQYF. The CDR3 coding sequence is TGTGCCAGCGGTCCCCCCGGGACAGGGCCAGATACGCAGTATTTT.

This clonotype has just a few counts. The chain combines TRBV7-2 with TRBJ1-2; 7 nucleotides line up with TRBD1. The CDR3 sequence is 16 residues long. V shed 1 base, J shed 2 bases, and the junction held 7 bases outside the gene matches. The V gene's germline CDR1 is SGHTA and CDR2 FQGNSA. The DNA of the CDR3 is TGTGCCAGCAGCTTAGTCTCGGGACAGATAAACTATGGCTACACCTTC. This encodes CASSLVSGQINYGYTF.

The chain employs TRBV27 and TRBJ1-4; a possible D gene is TRBD1 (6 bases). The CDR3 is made up of 19 amino acids. CDR1 is MNHEY and CDR2 is SMNVEV in the germline V gene (reference sequence). V gave up 0 bases and J gave up 0 bases, with 17 bases separating them. The CDR3 region has the DNA TGTGCCAGCAGTTTATCCTCCAGGGGTTATACTGCAACTAATGAAAAACTGTTTTTT. Its translation is CASSLSSRGYTATNEKLFF.

V and J are TRBV7-9 and TRBJ1-1; D might be TRBD1 (6 bases). The CDR3 loop spans 18 amino acids. The germline gives CDR1 SEHNR, CDR2 FQNEAQ (reference sequence). Trimming cost V 5 bases and J 0 bases, with 22 bases left between them. The CDR3 loop reads CASSRTLGGPYMNTEAFF. As DNA, the CDR3 is TGTGCCAGCAGCCGGACCCTCGGGGGGCCCTACATGAACACTGAAGCTTTCTTT. The full variable domain, rest sourced from reference TRBV7-9 and TRBJ1-1, is DTGVSQNPRHKITKRGQNVTFRCDPISEHNRLYWYRQTLGQGPEFLTYFQNEAQLEKSRLLSDRFSAERPKGSFSTLEIQRTEQGDSAMYLCASSRTLGGPYMNTEAFFGQGTRLTVV.

This clonotype was seen a single time. V is TRBV29-1 and J is TRBJ1-2; D unclear. Germline CDR1 is SQVTM and CDR2 is ANQGSEA. This CDR3 is built from 14 residues. Deletions cut 6 bases from V and 4 bases from J, with 18 bases between. The CDR3 protein is CSVATSTSGYGYTF. The CDR3 DNA follows: TGCAGCGTCGCAACAAGCACATCTGGCTATGGCTACACCTTC.

The chain couples TRBV2 to TRBJ1-2, with D possibly TRBD1 on 5 matching bases. The CDR3 runs to 13 residues. Trimming cost V 6 bases and J 4 bases, with 12 bases left between them. Germline values: CDR1 SNHLY, CDR2 FYNNEI. CDR3 protein: CASRPGTSYGYTF. CDR3 in DNA: TGTGCCAGCAGGCCGGGGACCTCCTATGGCTACACCTTC. The full variable domain, rest sourced from reference TRBV2 and TRBJ1-2, is EPEVTQTPSHQVTQMGQEVILRCVPISNHLYFYWYRQILGQKVEFLVSFYNNEISEKSEIFDDQFSVERPDGSNFTLKIRSTKLEDSAMYFCASRPGTSYGYTFGSGTRLTVV.

This chain uses TRBV12-3 or TRBV12-4 with TRBJ1-2; a possible D gene is TRBD1 (5 bases). The V end was cut by 0 bases, the J end by 7 bases, with 18 bases between. There are 16 residues in the CDR3. In DNA, the CDR3 is TGTGCCAGCAGTTTAGCGGCAGGGACTGGTTTGAGTGGCTACACCTTC. Translation: CASSLAAGTGLSGYTF.

The chain carries TRBV6-6 and TRBJ2-1, with 11 bases identical to TRBD2. In germline, CDR1 is MNHNY, CDR2 SVGAGI (reference sequence). This CDR3 spans 15 amino acids. The V and J ends lost 7 bases and 5 bases, in that order; junction bases with no gene match: 7. The CDR3 region is CASTPTSGRDNEQFF. CDR3 nucleotide sequence: TGTGCCAGCACCCCTACTAGCGGGAGAGACAATGAGCAGTTCTTC.

This clonotype was counted only a few times. As DNA, the CDR3 is TGTGCCAGCAGTTTGGGGTGGGATAGAAATAACTATGGCTACACCTTC. It specifies CASSLGWDRNNYGYTF. The chain has TRBV27 and TRBJ1-2; D uncertain. The CDR3 is 16 residues long. Germline CDR1 is MNHEY and CDR2 is SMNVEV (reference sequence). V dropped 3 bases and J dropped 1 base, with 15 bases sitting between them.

This sequence joins TRBV20-1 and TRBJ1-4, with D tentatively TRBD1 (5 bases). The CDR3 is 15 residues long. CDR1 DFQATT and CDR2 SNEGSKA come from the germline V gene (reference sequence). V was cut by 4 bases and J by 1 base, with 13 bases left in between. CDR3 in DNA: TGCAGTGCTACGCGGACCGACAGAACTAATGAAAAACTGTTTTTT. Translated, it gives CSATRTDRTNEKLFF.